This T cell receptor beta chain was observed in a study of blood T cell repertoires in COVID-19. Clones were sequenced by immunoSEQ multiplex PCR, and TCRdb holds only the in-frame ones, with some missing. The repertoire includes 150,000 or so clones, around 81% of them detected once, and more than 1.5% sits in the top ten. The J segment lost 5 bases and the V segment lost 3 bases, leaving 10 bases of the junction unmatched. This CDR3 is 15 amino acids long. The germline V gene has CDR1 DFQATT and CDR2 SNEGSKA (reference sequence). Sequencing was performed on peripheral blood. This clonotype was obtained from a human donor in a cohort sampled during active COVID-19. The chain is built from TRBV20-1 and TRBJ2-5; 9 bases are a match to TRBD2. DNA for the CDR3: TGCAGTGCTAGTTTGCGGGAGGGCATCGGGGAGACCCAGTACTTC. Translating it yields CSASLREGIGETQYF.